This TCR beta chain was recovered during a study of OX40 agonist ivuxolimab in advanced cancers. The wider study: People in dose escalation had one of these cancers: hepatocellular carcinoma, melanoma, renal cell or head and neck cancer. Therapy given before enrollment (anti-PD-1, anti-PD-L1 or anti-CTLA-4) was allowed, and over 35% had some.

Using immunoSEQ multiplex PCR, the repertoire was profiled, and TCRdb retains in-frame clones only, with some absent. This repertoire shows 55,000 or so clones, about 90% found once; its top ten account for 5.5% to 8%. The CDR3 contains 13 residues. The V and J ends lost 3 bases and 6 bases respectively, with 10 bases between them. Germline V CDR1 and CDR2: SGHRS, YFSETQ. V gene TRBV5-1 combines with J gene TRBJ1-5; D not certain. This receptor was obtained from an adult with an advanced solid tumor such as melanoma, head and neck, liver or kidney cancer. The source material was CD4+ or CD8+ T cells sorted from blood, sampled in a trial of the OX40 agonist ivuxolimab. The CDR3 DNA reads TGCGCCAGCAGCTACGGACTGAGTCAGCCCCAGCATTTT. Translation: CASSYGLSQPQHF.